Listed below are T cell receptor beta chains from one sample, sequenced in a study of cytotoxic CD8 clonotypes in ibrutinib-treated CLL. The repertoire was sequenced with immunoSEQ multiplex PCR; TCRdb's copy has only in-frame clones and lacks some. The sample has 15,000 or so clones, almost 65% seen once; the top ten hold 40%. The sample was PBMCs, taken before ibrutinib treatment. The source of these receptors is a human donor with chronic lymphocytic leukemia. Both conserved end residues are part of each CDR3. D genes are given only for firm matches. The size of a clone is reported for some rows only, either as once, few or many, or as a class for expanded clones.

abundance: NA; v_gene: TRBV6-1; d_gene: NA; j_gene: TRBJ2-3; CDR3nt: TGTGCCAGCAGTGAAGTCCCCAGTAGCACAGATACGCAGTATTTT; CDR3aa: CASSEVPSSTDTQYF
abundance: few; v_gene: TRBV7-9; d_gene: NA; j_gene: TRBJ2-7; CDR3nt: TGTGCCAGCAGCTTAGTCACCCGTCACGAGCAGTACTTC; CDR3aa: CASSLVTRHEQYF
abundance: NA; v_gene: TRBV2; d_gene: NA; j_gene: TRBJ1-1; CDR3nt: TGTGCCAGCCTAAGGGGCCTTTCTGAAGCTTTCTTT; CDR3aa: CASLRGLSEAFF
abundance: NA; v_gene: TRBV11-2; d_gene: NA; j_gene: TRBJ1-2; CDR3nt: TGTGCCAGCAGCCGAACCCGGAGCTACACCTTC; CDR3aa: CASSRTRSYTF
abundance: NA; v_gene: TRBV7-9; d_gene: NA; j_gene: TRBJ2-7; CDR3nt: TGTGCCAGCAGCCCAGGAACCTTCTACGAGCAGTACTTC; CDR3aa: CASSPGTFYEQYF
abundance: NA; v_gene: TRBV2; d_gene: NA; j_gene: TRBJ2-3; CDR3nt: TGTGCCAGCTCTGACACAGATACGCAGTATTTT; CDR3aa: CASSDTDTQYF
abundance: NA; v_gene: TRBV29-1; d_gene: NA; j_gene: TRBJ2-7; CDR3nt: TGCAGCGTTGCGCAGGACTCCTACGAGCAGTACTTC; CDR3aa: CSVAQDSYEQYF
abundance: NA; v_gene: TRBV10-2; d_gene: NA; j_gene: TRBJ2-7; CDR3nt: TGCGCCAGCAGACGTGGGACGGACTCCTACGAGCAGTACTTC; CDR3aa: CASRRGTDSYEQYF
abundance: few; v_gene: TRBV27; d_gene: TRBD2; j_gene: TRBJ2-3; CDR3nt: TGTGCCAGCAGCCAAGGGACTAGCGGGGGTGATACGCAGTATTTT; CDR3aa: CASSQGTSGGDTQYF
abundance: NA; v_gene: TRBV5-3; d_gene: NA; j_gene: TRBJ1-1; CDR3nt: TGTGCCAGCAGCTTCGAAAGGAACACTGAAGCTTTCTTT; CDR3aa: CASSFERNTEAFF
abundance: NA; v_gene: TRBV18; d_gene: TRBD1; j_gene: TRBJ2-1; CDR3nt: TGTGCCAGCTCACCTGGGACAGGGGAGGTCAATGAGCAGTTCTTC; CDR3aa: CASSPGTGEVNEQFF
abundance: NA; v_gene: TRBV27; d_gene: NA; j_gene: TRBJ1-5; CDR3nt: TGTGCCAGCAGTTTTTCATTAAGTCCGGGACTCAATCAGCCCCAGCATTTT; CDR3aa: CASSFSLSPGLNQPQHF
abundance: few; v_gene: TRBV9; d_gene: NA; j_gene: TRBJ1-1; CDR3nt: TGTGCCAGCAGCGGCCCGAACGATGGGGTTGGGGCTTTCTTT; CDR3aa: CASSGPNDGVGAFF
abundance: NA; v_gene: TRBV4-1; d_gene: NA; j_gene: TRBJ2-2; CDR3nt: TGCGCCAGCAGCTCCAGGGCCGGGGAGCTGTTTTTT; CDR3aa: CASSSRAGELFF
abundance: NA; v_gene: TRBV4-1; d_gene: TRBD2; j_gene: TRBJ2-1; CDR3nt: TGCGCCAGCAGCCAAGAAGGGTGGCGGGGGGGCGGTCTTGAGCAGTTCTTC; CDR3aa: CASSQEGWRGGGLEQFF
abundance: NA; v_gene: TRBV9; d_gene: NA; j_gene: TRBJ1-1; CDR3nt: TGTGCCAGCAGACCTGGACGGGAAATATCTGAAGCTTTCTTT; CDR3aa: CASRPGREISEAFF
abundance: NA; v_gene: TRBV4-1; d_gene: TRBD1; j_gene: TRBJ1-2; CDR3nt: TGCGCCAGCAGCCAAGACATGGACAGGGCTTATGGCTACACCTTC; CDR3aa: CASSQDMDRAYGYTF
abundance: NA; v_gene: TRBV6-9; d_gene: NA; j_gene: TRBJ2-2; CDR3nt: TGTGCCAGCAGAGACCGGGACGGACCTTGGGGGCTGTTTTTT; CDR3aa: CASRDRDGPWGLFF
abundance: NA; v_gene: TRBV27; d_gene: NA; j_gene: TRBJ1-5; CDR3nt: TGTGCCAGCAGTTTATTCGGCAATAGCAATCAGCCCCAGCATTTT; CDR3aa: CASSLFGNSNQPQHF
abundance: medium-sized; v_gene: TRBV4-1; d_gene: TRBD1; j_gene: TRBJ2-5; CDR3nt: TGCGCCAGCAGCCAACCACAACACAGGGGGCAGGAGACCCAGTACTTC; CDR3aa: CASSQPQHRGQETQYF
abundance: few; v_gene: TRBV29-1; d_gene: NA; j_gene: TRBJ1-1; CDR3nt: TGCAGCGTTGTTAGGGACACTGAAGCTTTCTTT; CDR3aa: CSVVRDTEAFF
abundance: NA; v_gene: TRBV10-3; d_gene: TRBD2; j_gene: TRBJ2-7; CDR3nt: TGTGCCATCAGGGATAGCGGGGTCTCCCACGAGCAGTACTTC; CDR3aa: CAIRDSGVSHEQYF
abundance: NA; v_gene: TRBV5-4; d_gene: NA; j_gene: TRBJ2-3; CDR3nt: TGTGCCAGCAGCCTTGCCAATAAGAAGGTTGGAGATACGCAGTATTTT; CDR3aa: CASSLANKKVGDTQYF
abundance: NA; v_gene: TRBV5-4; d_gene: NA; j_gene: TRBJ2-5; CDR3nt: TGTGCCAGCAGCCAACCCAATCAAGAGACCCAGTACTTC; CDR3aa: CASSQPNQETQYF
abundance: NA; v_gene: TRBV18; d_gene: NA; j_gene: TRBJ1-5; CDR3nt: TGTGCCAGCTCACCAATGAGCAATCAGCCCCAGCATTTT; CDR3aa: CASSPMSNQPQHF
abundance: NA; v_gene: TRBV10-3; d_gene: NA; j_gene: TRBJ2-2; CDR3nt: TGTGCCATCAGAATTTCAACCGTAGGGATGGCGGCCGGGGAGCTGTTTTTT; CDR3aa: CAIRISTVGMAAGELFF
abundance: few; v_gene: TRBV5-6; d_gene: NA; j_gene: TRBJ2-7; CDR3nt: TGTGCCAGCAGCCTAACCGGGGGCCGGGCCGACTTC; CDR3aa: CASSLTGGRADF
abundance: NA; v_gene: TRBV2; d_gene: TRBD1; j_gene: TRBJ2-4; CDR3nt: TGTGCCAGCAGTGGGGACAGGGGCGTCAAAAACATTCAGTACTTC; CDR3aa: CASSGDRGVKNIQYF
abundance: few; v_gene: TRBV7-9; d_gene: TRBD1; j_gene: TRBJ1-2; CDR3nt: TGTGCCAGCAGCTTAGCTTCAATGACAGGGTTAAACTATGGCTACACCTTC; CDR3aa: CASSLASMTGLNYGYTF
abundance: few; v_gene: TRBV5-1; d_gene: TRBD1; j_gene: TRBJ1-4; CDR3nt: TGCGCCAGCAGCTTGGTTCAGGGGGCGGGAGAAAAACTGTTTTTT; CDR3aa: CASSLVQGAGEKLFF
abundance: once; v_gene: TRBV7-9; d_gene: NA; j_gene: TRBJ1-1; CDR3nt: TGTGCCAGCATCCGGACGGCGAACACTGAAGCTTTCTTT; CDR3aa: CASIRTANTEAFF
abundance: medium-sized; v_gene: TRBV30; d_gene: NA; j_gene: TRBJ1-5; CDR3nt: TGTGCCTGGAGCGCCGGCAATCAGCCCCAGCATTTT; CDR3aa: CAWSAGNQPQHF
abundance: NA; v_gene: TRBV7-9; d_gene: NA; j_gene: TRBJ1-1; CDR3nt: TGTGCCAGCAGCTTAGCGGACACCAAAGCTTTCTTT; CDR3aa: CASSLADTKAFF
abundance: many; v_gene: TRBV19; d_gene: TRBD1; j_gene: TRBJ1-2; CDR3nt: TGTGCCAGTAGTTTCCAGGGGGCCGACTATGGCTACACCTTC; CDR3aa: CASSFQGADYGYTF
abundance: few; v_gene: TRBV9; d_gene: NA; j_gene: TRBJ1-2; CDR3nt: TGTGCCAGCAGTACACAGGAGTCCTTC; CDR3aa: CASSTQESF
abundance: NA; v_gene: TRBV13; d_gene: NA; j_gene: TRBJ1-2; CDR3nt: TGTGCCAGCAGCAGTACAGGTGCCTATGGCTACACCTTC; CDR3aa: CASSSTGAYGYTF
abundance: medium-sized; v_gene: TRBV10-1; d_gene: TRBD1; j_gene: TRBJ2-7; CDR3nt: TGCGCCAGCAGTATGGGGACAGGCTACGAGCAGTACTTC; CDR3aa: CASSMGTGYEQYF
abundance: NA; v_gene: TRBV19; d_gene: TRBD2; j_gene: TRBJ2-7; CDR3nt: TGTGCCAGTAGTATGGAGGACGGGGGGTCCCGAGAGCAGTACTTC; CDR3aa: CASSMEDGGSREQYF
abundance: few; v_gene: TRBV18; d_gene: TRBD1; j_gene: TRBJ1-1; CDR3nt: TGTGCCAGCTCACCACGGGTCGACAGGGCTCAGAACACTGAAGCTTTCTTT; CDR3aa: CASSPRVDRAQNTEAFF
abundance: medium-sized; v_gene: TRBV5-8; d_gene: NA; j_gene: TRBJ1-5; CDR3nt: TGTGCCAGCAGCTTATATAATCAGCCCCAGCATTTT; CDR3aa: CASSLYNQPQHF
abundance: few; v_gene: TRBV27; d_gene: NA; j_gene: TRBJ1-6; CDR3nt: TGTGCCAGCAGTTTATACGGACCCCTGAGGGTTTCACCCCTCCACTTT; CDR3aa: CASSLYGPLRVSPLHF
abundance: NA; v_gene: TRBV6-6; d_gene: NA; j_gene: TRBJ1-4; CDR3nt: TGTGCCAGCAGTCCAGACCCGGGGTCAGAAAAACTGTTTTTT; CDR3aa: CASSPDPGSEKLFF
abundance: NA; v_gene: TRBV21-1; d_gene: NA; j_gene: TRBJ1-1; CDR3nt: TGTGCCAGCAGACTGAACGTAGCTACACAACGCACTGAAGCTTTCTTT; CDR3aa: CASRLNVATQRTEAFF
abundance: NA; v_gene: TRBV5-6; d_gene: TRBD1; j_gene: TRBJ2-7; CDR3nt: TGTGCCACCACCTCCGGGACAGCCGGCTCCTACGAGCAGTACTTC; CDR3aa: CATTSGTAGSYEQYF